A few counts support the clone carrying this T cell receptor (beta chain). Its antigen is undetermined. From the 5' RACE reads, TCRdb called clonotypes with MiXCR, one entry per CDR3 protein. The table records roughly 450,000 distinct CDR3 sequences, 15% to 20% of them present only once. The sample originates from a study of T-cell memory formation after mild COVID-19. In the study overall: Clusters of TCRs were largely donor specific. The study's findings and limits: Contracting clones, day 15 to 85, had balanced CD4/CD8, and later expanders favored CD4+.

J lost 1 base, V lost 5 bases, and 9 bases had no gene match. The CDR3 length is 20 residues. Per the germline V gene, CDR1 is KGHDR and CDR2 is SFDVKD. This TCR was sampled from an adult woman who had mild COVID-19 (a few samples of this study predate the infection). Cell type and time point are not known. Source material: PBMCs or a T cell subset sorted from them (not recorded which). The rearrangement joins TRBV24-1 to TRBJ2-2, with 16 bases that match TRBD2. The CDR3 nucleotides are TGTGCCACCAGTGGCGTTGGGACTAGCGGGAGGGACTTGAACACCGGGGAGCTGTTTTTT. Residues: CATSGVGTSGRDLNTGELFF.